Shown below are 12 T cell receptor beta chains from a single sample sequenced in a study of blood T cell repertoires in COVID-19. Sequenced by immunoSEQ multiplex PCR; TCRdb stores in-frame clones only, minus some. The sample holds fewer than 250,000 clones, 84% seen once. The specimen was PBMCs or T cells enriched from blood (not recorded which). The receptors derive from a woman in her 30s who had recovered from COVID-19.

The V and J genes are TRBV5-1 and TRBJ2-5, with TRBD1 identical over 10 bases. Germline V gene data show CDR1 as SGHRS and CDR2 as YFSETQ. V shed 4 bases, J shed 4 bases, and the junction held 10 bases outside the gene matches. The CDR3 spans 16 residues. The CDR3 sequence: CASSADLGTGAETQYF. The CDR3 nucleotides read TGCGCCAGCAGCGCCGACTTAGGGACAGGGGCAGAGACCCAGTACTTC.

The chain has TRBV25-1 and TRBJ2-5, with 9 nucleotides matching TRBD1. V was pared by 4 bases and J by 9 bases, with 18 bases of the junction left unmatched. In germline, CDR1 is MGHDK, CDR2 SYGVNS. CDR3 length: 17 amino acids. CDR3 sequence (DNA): TGTGCCAGCAGTGGTTTGACCGGGACAGGGAGCCTCGGGGCCCAGTACTTC. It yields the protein CASSGLTGTGSLGAQYF.

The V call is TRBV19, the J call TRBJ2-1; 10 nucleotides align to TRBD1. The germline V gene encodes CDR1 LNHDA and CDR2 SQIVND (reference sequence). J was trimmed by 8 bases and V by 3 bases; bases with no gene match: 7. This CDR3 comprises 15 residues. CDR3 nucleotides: TGTGCCAGTAGTATCGGGACAGGGGAAATCTATGAGCAGTTCTTC. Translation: CASSIGTGEIYEQFF.

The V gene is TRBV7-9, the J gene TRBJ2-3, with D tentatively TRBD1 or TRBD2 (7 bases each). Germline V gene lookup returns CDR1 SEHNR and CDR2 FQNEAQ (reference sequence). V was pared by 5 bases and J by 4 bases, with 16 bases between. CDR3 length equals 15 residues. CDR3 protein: CASSLDREGADTQYF. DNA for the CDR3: TGTGCCAGCAGCCTAGACAGGGAGGGGGCAGATACGCAGTATTTT.

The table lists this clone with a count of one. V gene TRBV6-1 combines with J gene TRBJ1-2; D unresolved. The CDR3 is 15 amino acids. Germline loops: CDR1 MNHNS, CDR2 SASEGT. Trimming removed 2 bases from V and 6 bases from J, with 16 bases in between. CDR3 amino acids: CASSEWAVRADGYTF. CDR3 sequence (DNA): TGTGCCAGCAGTGAATGGGCAGTGAGGGCGGATGGCTACACCTTC.

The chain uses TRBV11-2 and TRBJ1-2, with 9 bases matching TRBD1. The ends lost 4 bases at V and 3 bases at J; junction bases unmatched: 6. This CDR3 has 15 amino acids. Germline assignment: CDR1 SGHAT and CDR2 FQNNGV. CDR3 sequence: CASSSLRDRDYGYTF. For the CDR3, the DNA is TGTGCCAGCAGCTCCCTCCGGGACAGGGACTATGGCTACACCTTC.

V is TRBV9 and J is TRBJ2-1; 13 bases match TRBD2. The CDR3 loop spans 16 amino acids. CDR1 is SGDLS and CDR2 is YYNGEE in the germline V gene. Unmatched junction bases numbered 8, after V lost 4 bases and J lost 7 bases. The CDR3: CASSTTSGRAENEQFF. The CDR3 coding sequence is TGTGCCAGCAGCACCACTAGCGGGAGGGCCGAAAATGAGCAGTTCTTC. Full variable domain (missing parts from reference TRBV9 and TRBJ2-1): DSGVTQTPKHLITATGQRVTLRCSPRSGDLSVYWYQQSLDQGLQFLIQYYNGEERAKGNILERFSAQQFPDLHSELNLSSLELGDSALYFCASSTTSGRAENEQFFGPGTRLTVL.

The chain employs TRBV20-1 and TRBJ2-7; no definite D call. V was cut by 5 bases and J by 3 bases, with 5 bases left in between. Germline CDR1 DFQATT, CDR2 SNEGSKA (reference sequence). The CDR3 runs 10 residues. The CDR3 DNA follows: TGCAGTGCTCTATACTACGAGCAGTACTTC. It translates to CSALYYEQYF.

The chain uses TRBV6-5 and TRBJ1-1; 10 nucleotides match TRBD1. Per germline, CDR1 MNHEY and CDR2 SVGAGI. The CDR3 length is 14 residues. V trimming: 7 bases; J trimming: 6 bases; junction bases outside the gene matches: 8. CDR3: CASTHGTGAPEAFF. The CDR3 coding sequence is TGTGCCAGCACTCACGGGACAGGGGCACCTGAAGCTTTCTTT.

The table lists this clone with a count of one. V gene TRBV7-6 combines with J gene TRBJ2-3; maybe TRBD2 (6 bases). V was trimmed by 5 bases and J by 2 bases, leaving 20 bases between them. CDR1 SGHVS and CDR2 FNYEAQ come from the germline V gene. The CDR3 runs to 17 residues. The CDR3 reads CASSRALAGFPTDTQYF. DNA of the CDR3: TGTGCCAGCAGCCGAGCCCTCGCGGGGTTTCCCACAGATACGCAGTATTTT.

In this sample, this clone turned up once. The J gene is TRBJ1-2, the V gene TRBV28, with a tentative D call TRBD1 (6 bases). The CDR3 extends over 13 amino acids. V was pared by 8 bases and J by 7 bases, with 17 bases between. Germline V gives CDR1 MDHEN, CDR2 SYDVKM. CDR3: CASGLGAIRGYTF. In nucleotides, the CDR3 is TGTGCCAGCGGGCTGGGGGCAATACGTGGCTACACCTTC.

CDR3 sequence (DNA): TGTGCCAGCAGTGATGGGGCGGGAGGGAAAAATGAGCAGTTCTTC. Protein product: CASSDGAGGKNEQFF. The chain carries TRBV6-1 and TRBJ2-1, with TRBD2 matching over 9 bases. The CDR3 runs to 15 residues. In germline, CDR1 is MNHNS, CDR2 SASEGT. The junction had 7 bases not matched to a gene; V was cut back by 3 bases and J by 7 bases.